This TCR beta chain stems from a study of T cell responses to AZD1222 COVID-19 vaccine. Study-wide points: Unmutated variant regions are reportedly the target of nearly half of TCRs that are spike-specific. Spike-specific TCR breadth and depth grew following two AZD1222 doses. Just 5 to 7 people given AZD1222 tested seropositive at baseline. Clonal diversity may have been underestimated in mostly white British donors.

Remarks on this clone: Its antigen is undetermined.

Profiling relied on immunoSEQ multiplex PCR, and the TCRdb table lists in-frame clones only, not all of them. The sample carries roughly 97,000 clones, around 90% recorded once. The germline V and J ends were trimmed by 0 bases and 2 bases, with 10 bases remaining between them. Germline CDR1 reads SGHTA; CDR2 reads FQGTGA. The CDR3 sequence is 15 residues long. V is TRBV7-3 and J is TRBJ1-1; a weak D match, TRBD1 (5 bases). The source was peripheral blood, collected on day 0 of AZD1222 vaccination. The TCR originated in an adult in good health. The CDR3 loop reads CASSLTAGGNTEAFF. Here the CDR3 DNA reads TGTGCCAGCAGCTTAACTGCGGGGGGAAACACTGAAGCTTTCTTT.